This entry describes one T cell receptor beta chain. TCRdb's copy holds only in-frame clones and misses some; the assay was immunoSEQ multiplex PCR. The table shows under 65,000 clones, with around 87% occurring only once. The source of the sample is a study of control samples from healthy donors and cancer patients. This CDR3 is 16 amino acids long. Germline V CDR1 and CDR2: SGHRS, YFSETQ. V was pared by 4 bases and J by 5 bases, with 6 bases of the junction left unmatched. The chain uses TRBV5-1 and TRBJ2-2, with TRBD2 matching over 12 bases. The receptor was isolated from a woman aged 55-70 years with lung cancer. The sample comprised PBMCs. The CDR3 reads CASSPTSGGSTGELFF. The CDR3, as DNA: TGCGCCAGCAGCCCGACTAGCGGGGGATCGACCGGGGAGCTGTTTTTT. Using reference TRBV5-1 and TRBJ2-2 for the parts outside the CDR3, the full variable domain is KAGVTQTPRYLIKTRGQQVTLSCSPISGHRSVSWYQQTPGQGLQFLFEYFSETQRNKGNFPGRFSGRQFSNSRSEMNVSTLELGDSALYLCASSPTSGGSTGELFFGEGSRLTVL.